Listed below are T cell receptor beta chains from one sample, sequenced in a study of cytomegalovirus exposure and HLA in healthy donors. Sequencing was performed with immunoSEQ multiplex PCR; in TCRdb, only in-frame clones are kept and a portion is missing. The profile shows 65,000 to 95,000 clones, roughly four fifths of them singletons. The sample consisted of PBMCs. The source is an older man in good health and CMV-seronegative. The conserved cysteine and the conserved F or W are not part of the CDR3 here. Fields, in order: V gene, CDR3 protein.

>TRBV7-8
ASSLGGRLQGPLH
>TRBV7-6
ASSPFGGASGYGYT
>TRBV6-6
ASIRTRISYNEQF
>TRBV29-1
SVAPSGSSSEQY
>TRBV5-6
ASSLGQGAMVQY
>TRBV18
ASSPLGLAGNTDTQY
>TRBV7-8
ASSQAGSLGLAGRNEQF
>TRBV7-2
ASSWGQGVAF
>TRBV28
ASSRTGGYTEAF
>TRBV19
ASSLTARGGGRSNQPQH
>TRBV19
ASTMRGADGYT
>TRBV27
ASSSYRYREQY
>TRBV6-1
ASRPGGGNQPQH
>TRBV6-1
ASTYTAQGAKAF
>TRBV11-2
AGSLQVSYGYT
>TRBV4-3
ASSQEAGGPGYT
>TRBV25-1
ASSGAQETQY
>TRBV19
ASSSRVAGGDSYEQY
>TRBV18
ASSPPGSSKNIQY
>TRBV6-5
ASTLGPGGTEAF
>TRBV7-8
ASSLMLMPGSNQPQH
>TRBV6-1
ASSEALAGGSYEQY
>TRBV7-2
ASREQVGAGYGYT
>TRBV10-3
AISDTANYGYT